Below are 20 T cell receptor beta chains sequenced from a single sample in a study of sequential checkpoint blockade in melanoma. The treatment was: randomized to nivolumab then ipilimumab (arm A) or the reverse (arm B). Sequencing was performed with immunoSEQ multiplex PCR; in TCRdb, only in-frame clones are kept and a portion is missing. The sample lists about 13,000 clones, roughly a quarter occurring once. The sample here was tumor tissue (inferred from file names), taken from a patient given nivolumab and ipilimumab in sequence. These receptors all stem from a human donor with melanoma.

A few counts support this clone. The CDR3 protein is CASSVAWAGAGETQYF. The CDR3 nucleotides read TGTGCCAGCAGCGTAGCTTGGGCGGGAGCGGGAGAGACCCAGTACTTC. The chain couples TRBV9 to TRBJ2-5; the match to TRBD2 covers 7 bases. Germline CDR1 reads SGDLS; CDR2 reads YYNGEE. V gave up 0 bases and J gave up 4 bases; unmatched junction bases: 9. The CDR3 sequence is 16 residues long.

The rearrangement uses TRBV18 and TRBJ1-1; D is undetermined. This CDR3 is 15 amino acids long. Germline lookup yields CDR1 KGHSH and CDR2 LQKENI. With 2 bases removed from V and 0 bases from J, the gap between germline ends came to 10 bases. The CDR3 DNA is TGTGCCAGCTCACCATCGCGGACCGTGAACACTGAAGCTTTCTTT. Encoded protein: CASSPSRTVNTEAFF.

This chain links TRBV19 with TRBJ2-1, with TRBD2 matching 8 bases. Germline V gene data show CDR1 as LNHDA and CDR2 as SQIVND (reference sequence). The J segment lost 2 bases and the V segment lost 6 bases, leaving 6 bases of the junction unmatched. This CDR3 is 15 amino acids long. The CDR3 sequence: CASREISGTYNEQFF. The CDR3 coding sequence is TGTGCCAGTAGGGAGATTAGCGGGACCTACAATGAGCAGTTCTTC.

This clone was recorded a few times. Here the CDR3 DNA reads TGTGCCAGCAGCTTCTTGCAGGGGCAGCCCCAGCATTTT. It translates to CASSFLQGQPQHF. J is TRBJ1-5 and V is TRBV7-1; D perhaps matches TRBD1 (6 bases). Being an ORF, TRBV7-1 has a function that is uncertain. V was shortened by 4 bases and J by 7 bases, with 11 bases between the two germline ends. The CDR3 covers 13 residues.

This rearrangement joins TRBV2 to TRBJ2-1; 10 bases map to TRBD2. With V trimmed by 7 bases and J by 8 bases, 8 bases remained unmatched. The germline V gene has CDR1 SNHLY and CDR2 FYNNEI. The CDR3 consists of 14 residues. The CDR3 protein is CASKASGSRYEQFF. Written as DNA, the CDR3 is TGTGCCAGCAAGGCTAGCGGGAGTAGGTATGAGCAGTTCTTC.

The rearrangement uses TRBV5-1 and TRBJ2-7; 10 nucleotides line up with TRBD2. CDR1 SGHRS and CDR2 YFSETQ come from the germline V gene. The CDR3 is made up of 15 amino acids. V trimming: 4 bases; J trimming: 3 bases; junction bases outside the gene matches: 7. CDR3 in amino acids: CASSPTSGANYEQYF. The CDR3 DNA is TGCGCCAGCAGCCCAACTAGCGGGGCGAACTACGAGCAGTACTTC.

This clone was seen a handful of times. The chain uses TRBV2 and TRBJ2-1; no clear D. The CDR3 has 13 residues. V was trimmed by 6 bases and J by 4 bases, leaving 10 bases between them. Germline V CDR1 and CDR2: SNHLY, FYNNEI. The CDR3 bases are TGTGCCAGCAGCGCGGACGGATACAATGAGCAGTTCTTC. Protein sequence: CASSADGYNEQFF.

This clone occurred a few times. J is TRBJ2-1 and V is TRBV6-8; D not resolved. Germline-derived CDR1 and CDR2 are MNHGY and SAAAGT. CDR3 length: 13 amino acids. V lost 6 bases and J lost 8, with 14 bases in between. The CDR3 nucleotides read TGTGCCAGCAGCCCTCTAGGTCGCGATGAGCAGTTCTTC. Translation: CASSPLGRDEQFF.

This clone was counted a few times. The chain links TRBV11-3 to TRBJ1-6; the match to TRBD1 covers 7 bases. CDR3 length: 15 residues. V shed 5 bases, J shed 9 bases, and the junction held 10 bases outside the gene matches. Germline CDR1 SGHNT, CDR2 YENEEA. For the CDR3, the DNA is TGTGCCAGCAGCGGCGGACAGGTGACGGTTTCACCCCTCCACTTT. Its protein is CASSGGQVTVSPLHF.

CDR3 protein: CASSFTGDLNYGYTF. The CDR3 DNA follows: TGTGCCAGCAGTTTCACAGGGGACCTCAACTATGGCTACACCTTC. The chain joins TRBV28 to TRBJ1-2; 7 nucleotides agree with TRBD1. The CDR3 loop spans 15 amino acids. The V and J ends lost 3 bases and 2 bases, in that order; junction bases with no gene match: 6. Germline-derived CDR1 and CDR2 are MDHEN and SYDVKM.

The V call is TRBV6-8, the J call TRBJ1-5; possibly TRBD1 for D (5 bases). This CDR3 has 17 residues. The V gene's germline CDR1 is MNHGY and CDR2 SAAAGT. Trimming pared 0 bases from V and 3 bases from J, leaving 15 bases between. The CDR3 is CASSYSSRGRYNQPQHF. The CDR3 DNA follows: TGTGCCAGCAGTTACTCTTCCCGGGGACGGTACAATCAGCCCCAGCATTTT.

This clone was detected many times. The chain is built from TRBV6-8 and TRBJ2-7; TRBD1 matches at 7 bases. The CDR3 totals 14 residues. Per germline, CDR1 MNHGY and CDR2 SAAAGT. The junction had 7 bases not matched to a gene; V was cut back by 4 bases and J by 4 bases. Here the CDR3 reads CASSFWTGDYEQYF. In nucleotides, the CDR3 is TGTGCCAGCAGTTTCTGGACAGGAGATTACGAGCAGTACTTC.

This clone was detected a few times. The V and J genes are TRBV28 and TRBJ2-2, with 9 bases that match TRBD2. Germline V CDR1 and CDR2: MDHEN, SYDVKM. The V and J ends lost 3 bases and 7 bases, in that order; junction bases with no gene match: 6. There are 15 residues in the CDR3. The CDR3 DNA reads TGTGCCAGCAGTTTGTGGCTAGCGGGAAGCGGGGAGCTGTTTTTT. Amino acid sequence: CASSLWLAGSGELFF. Using reference TRBV28 and TRBJ2-2 for the parts outside the CDR3, the full variable domain is DVKVTQSSRYLVKRTGEKVFLECVQDMDHENMFWYRQDPGLGLRLIYFSYDVKMKEKGDIPEGYSVSREKKERFSLILESASTNQTSMYLCASSLWLAGSGELFFGEGSRLTVL.

This clone was detected a few times. This sequence joins TRBV6-8 and TRBJ2-5, with TRBD2 as a possible D gene (6 bases). This CDR3 contains 15 residues. Trimming took off 6 bases at V and 5 bases at J, with 19 bases between the two ends. Germline V CDR1 and CDR2: MNHGY, SAAAGT. Here the CDR3 DNA reads TGTGCCAGCAGCCCAAGGAGTGGCGGGAAGGAGACCCAGTACTTC. This codes for CASSPRSGGKETQYF.

The J gene is TRBJ1-4, the V gene TRBV28; 9 bases are shared with TRBD1. CDR1 MDHEN and CDR2 SYDVKM come from the germline V gene. This CDR3 contains 14 residues. The J segment lost 10 bases and the V segment lost 5 bases, leaving 8 bases of the junction unmatched. DNA of the CDR3: TGTGCCAGCAGTCCACAGGGGGCAGGGCGAAAACTGTTTTTT. The encoded protein is CASSPQGAGRKLFF.

The chain couples TRBV6-8 to TRBJ1-2; 9 nucleotides agree with TRBD1. The germline V gene encodes CDR1 MNHGY and CDR2 SAAAGT. The CDR3 runs 14 residues. The J segment lost 8 bases and the V segment lost 11 bases, leaving 15 bases of the junction unmatched. Here the CDR3 reads CAGQPGQGYMGYTF. The CDR3 coding sequence is TGTGCCGGCCAACCGGGACAGGGTTATATGGGCTACACCTTC.

The CDR3 sequence is CASRHRENSGNTIYF. The CDR3 DNA reads as TGTGCCAGCAGACACCGGGAGAACTCTGGAAACACCATATATTTT. The gene calls are TRBV28 and TRBJ1-3, with D unresolved. V lost 6 bases to trimming and J lost 0 bases, with 12 bases between them. The CDR3 has 15 amino acids. Germline CDR1 and CDR2: MDHEN and SYDVKM.

Ten or more counts support this clone. The V and J genes are TRBV9 and TRBJ2-7; 8 nucleotides line up with TRBD2. The CDR3 has 14 amino acids. Germline V gives CDR1 SGDLS, CDR2 YYNGEE. The V segment lost 4 bases and the J segment 6 bases; nucleotides outside the gene matches: 9. The CDR3 bases are TGTGCCAGCAGCCCCGGGGGGGGGACCCCCGAGCAGTACTTC. Amino acids: CASSPGGGTPEQYF.

This clone was seen a few times. The rearrangement joins TRBV10-2 to TRBJ1-4, with 7 bases lining up with TRBD1. This CDR3 region has 14 residues. Germline V gene sequence: CDR1 WSHSY, CDR2 SAAADI. J lost 8 bases, V lost 3 bases, and 6 bases had no gene match. CDR3: CASSEGGNREKLFF. The DNA of the CDR3 is TGCGCCAGCAGTGAAGGGGGCAATAGGGAAAAACTGTTTTTT.

This clone is medium-sized. V is TRBV11-3 and J is TRBJ2-1; 8 bases match TRBD1. Germline loops: CDR1 SGHNT, CDR2 YENEEA. The CDR3 is 19 residues long. Losses at the gene ends were 5 bases for V and 6 bases for J; bases not matched to a gene: 21. This CDR3 reads CASSQAPPRRDRKSNEQFF. The CDR3 nucleotides are TGTGCCAGCAGCCAAGCCCCCCCTCGCAGGGACAGGAAGAGCAATGAGCAGTTCTTC.